This is a list of T cell receptor beta chains from one sample in a study of blood T cell repertoires in COVID-19. Clones were sequenced by immunoSEQ multiplex PCR, and TCRdb holds only the in-frame ones, with some missing. The data hold around 450,000 clones, with 87% observed a single time. The sequenced material came from PBMCs or T cells enriched from blood (not recorded which). The receptors come from a young woman with acute COVID-19. The CDR3 runs from the conserved cysteine through the conserved F or W. The order of the fields is D gene, V gene, clone size, J gene, CDR3 DNA, CDR3 protein. The D gene is left open where the match is weak. Size is stated for part of the rows, as once, few or many counts, or as a class when the clone is expanded.

-	TRBV27	-	TRBJ2-1	TGTGCCAGCAGTCCAGCCGAAGACAGGGAGCAGTTCTTC	CASSPAEDREQFF
TRBD1	TRBV2	-	TRBJ1-4	TGTGCCAGCAGTGAATTCGGACAGGGGAGTGAAAAACTGTTTTTT	CASSEFGQGSEKLFF
-	TRBV10-1	few	TRBJ2-3	TGCGCCAGCGCGCGGGGGCTGGGATTGGCAGATACGCAGTATTTT	CASARGLGLADTQYF
TRBD1	TRBV4-2	-	TRBJ1-1	TGTGCCAGCAGCCATTCCCAGGACAGGGATCCCTTTAGATCGAACACTGAAGCTTTCTTT	CASSHSQDRDPFRSNTEAFF
-	TRBV10-1	-	TRBJ1-5	TGCGCCAGCAGTGACGGGGGAAATCAGCCCCAGCATTTT	CASSDGGNQPQHF
TRBD2	TRBV24-1	-	TRBJ2-1	TGTGCCACCAGTGACATTGAGGCGGGAGCTATAGATGAGCAGTTCTTC	CATSDIEAGAIDEQFF
-	TRBV10-3	-	TRBJ1-1	TGTGCCATCAGTGACCTGGGAGGCACTGAAGCTTTCTTT	CAISDLGGTEAFF
-	TRBV5-4	once	TRBJ1-3	TGTGCCAGCAGCTTAAATCCAGGGCCGGGAAACACCATATATTTT	CASSLNPGPGNTIYF
-	TRBV6-1	-	TRBJ1-4	TGTGCCAGCAGTGACAGGGATGCAACTAATGAAAAACTGTTTTTT	CASSDRDATNEKLFF
-	TRBV5-1	-	TRBJ1-3	TGCGCCAGCAGCTTGACCCCGAGCTCTGGAAACACCATATATTTT	CASSLTPSSGNTIYF
-	TRBV5-6	-	TRBJ2-2	TGTGCCAGCAGCTTCTCGGTCACCGGGGAGCTGTTTTTT	CASSFSVTGELFF
TRBD1	TRBV11-2	-	TRBJ2-5	TGTGCCAGCAGCTCTACCGACAGGGTTGGAGAGACCCAGTACTTC	CASSSTDRVGETQYF
-	TRBV29-1	-	TRBJ1-2	TGCAGCGTTGTTGGGGCCTATGGCTACACCTTC	CSVVGAYGYTF
-	TRBV19	few	TRBJ2-3	TGTGCCAGTAGTCTCAGTAGCACAGATACGCAGTATTTT	CASSLSSTDTQYF
-	TRBV5-1	-	TRBJ1-1	TGCGCCAGCAGCTTGGTCGGCTCTCGGGACACTGAAGCTTTCTTT	CASSLVGSRDTEAFF
-	TRBV10-1	once	TRBJ2-3	TGCGCCAGCAGCTCCAGAACCACAGATACGCAGTATTTT	CASSSRTTDTQYF
TRBD1	TRBV27	-	TRBJ1-1	TGTGCCAGCAGTTTATCCAGGGGGGTTGAAGCTTTCTTT	CASSLSRGVEAFF
-	TRBV4-3	-	TRBJ2-1	TGCGCCAGCAGCCAAGAGCAGAGGCGTTGGGGCGATGAGCAGTTCTTC	CASSQEQRRWGDEQFF
-	TRBV5-6	-	TRBJ2-1	TGTGCCAGCAGCTTGAAGGGAGGGGGAACCTACAATGAGCAGTTCTTC	CASSLKGGGTYNEQFF
-	TRBV4-3	-	TRBJ2-7	TGCGCCAGCAGCCAAGCTCCGTGGGGGGCCTACGAGCAGTACTTC	CASSQAPWGAYEQYF
TRBD1	TRBV18	-	TRBJ1-5	TGTGCCAGCTCCTCGACAGGGGACCAGCCCCAGCATTTT	CASSSTGDQPQHF
-	TRBV7-9	-	TRBJ2-5	TGTGCCAGCAGCCTCCAGGGAAGTGGGGAGACCCAGTACTTC	CASSLQGSGETQYF
-	TRBV5-4	-	TRBJ1-6	TGTGCCAGCAGACCTCGCACAGGAAATTCACCCCTCCACTTT	CASRPRTGNSPLHF
-	TRBV3-1/TRBV3-2	-	TRBJ2-7	TGTGCCAGCAGCCAAGGTTCGAGGCCCTTATACGAGCAGTACTTC	CASSQGSRPLYEQYF
-	TRBV11-2	-	TRBJ2-1	TGTGCCAGCAGCTTAGGGCATATTGAGCAGTTCTTC	CASSLGHIEQFF
TRBD2	TRBV3-1/TRBV3-2	-	TRBJ2-3	TGTGCCAGCAGCGACAGACTAGCGGCTAGCACAGATACGCAGTATTTT	CASSDRLAASTDTQYF
TRBD2	TRBV7-8	-	TRBJ2-3	TGTGCCAGCAGCTTAGGGCTAGCGGGGAACACAGATACGCAGTATTTT	CASSLGLAGNTDTQYF
-	TRBV6-5	-	TRBJ1-3	TGTGCCAGCAGGCCCCAGGAGGCTGGAAACACCATATATTTT	CASRPQEAGNTIYF
TRBD1	TRBV29-1	once	TRBJ2-1	TGCAGCGAGCGACAGGGGGCCAATGAGCAGTTCTTC	CSERQGANEQFF
TRBD2	TRBV19	-	TRBJ2-7	TGTGCCAGTAGTATGGGGACTACGGCATACGAGCAGTACTTC	CASSMGTTAYEQYF
-	TRBV25-1	-	TRBJ1-2	TGTGCCAGCAGTGAAGCGGGGTATGGCTACACCTTC	CASSEAGYGYTF
-	TRBV18	-	TRBJ1-5	TGTGCCAGCTCGCTGGGGGGGGCACAGCCCCAGCATTTT	CASSLGGAQPQHF
TRBD2	TRBV4-1	-	TRBJ2-3	TGCGCCAGCAGCCTTAATAGCGGGGTGGGAGATACGCAGTATTTT	CASSLNSGVGDTQYF
-	TRBV3-1/TRBV3-2	-	TRBJ2-2	TGTGCCAGCAGCCAAGAGTCGCGGGGATGGGAGCTGTTTTTT	CASSQESRGWELFF
-	TRBV9	once	TRBJ1-1	TGTGCCAGCAGCGTAGGGGAGGTGAACACTGAAGCTTTCTTT	CASSVGEVNTEAFF
-	TRBV30	-	TRBJ2-3	TGTGCCTGGAGTGTACAGTTAAGTACGCAGTATTTT	CAWSVQLSTQYF
TRBD1	TRBV9	-	TRBJ1-1	TGTGCCAGCAGCGTGGGACAGGGCCCCACTGAAGCTTTCTTT	CASSVGQGPTEAFF
TRBD1	TRBV30	few	TRBJ1-5	TGTGCCTGGATTGAACAGGGGAAGAAGATCAATCAGCCCCAGCATTTT	CAWIEQGKKINQPQHF
TRBD1	TRBV4-3	-	TRBJ2-1	TGCGCCAGCAGCCAATCGGGACAGGGAAGAGAGCAGTTCTTC	CASSQSGQGREQFF
TRBD1	TRBV10-1	-	TRBJ2-3	TGCGCCAGCAGTGCGGACAGGGCCAACACAGATACGCAGTATTTT	CASSADRANTDTQYF
-	TRBV18	-	TRBJ2-1	TGTGCCAGCTCACCTCAAGCGTCCAACCGGGATGAGCAGTTCTTC	CASSPQASNRDEQFF
-	TRBV18	once	TRBJ2-2	TGTGCCAGCTCAGAAAGACAGGACACCGGGGAGCTGTTTTTT	CASSERQDTGELFF
TRBD1	TRBV7-8	-	TRBJ2-2	TGTGCCAGCAGCTTAGGTACAGGGGGCTATAGTTCCGGGGAGCTGTTTTTT	CASSLGTGGYSSGELFF
-	TRBV7-9	-	TRBJ2-5	TGTGCCAGCAGCTTTTATGAAGAGACCCAGTACTTC	CASSFYEETQYF
-	TRBV9	-	TRBJ2-2	TGTGCCAGCAGCGGCGTGTACACCGGGGAGCTGTTTTTT	CASSGVYTGELFF
TRBD2	TRBV25-1	-	TRBJ2-5	TGTGCCAGCAGTGGGGGGCTAGCGGGAGAGACCCAGTACTTC	CASSGGLAGETQYF
-	TRBV5-4	-	TRBJ1-6	TGTGCCAGCAGCTTGCAGGGTTCCTATAATTCACCCCCCCACTTT	CASSLQGSYNSPPHF
TRBD1	TRBV12-3/TRBV12-4	-	TRBJ1-1	TGTGCCAGCAGACCGGACAGGGGCACTGAAGCTTTCTTT	CASRPDRGTEAFF